Listed below are T cell receptor beta chains from one sample, sequenced in a study of T cells in Graves' hyperthyroidism and ophthalmopathy. From the multiplex PCR reads, TCRdb called clonotypes with MiXCR, one entry per CDR3 protein. This table has fewer than 650,000 distinct CDR3 sequences, under 15% appearing once. The sample consisted of blood. Receptor source: a middle-aged woman with Graves' ophthalmopathy. Each CDR3 is given with its conserved first and last residue. D genes are given only for firm matches. The size entry is marked missing in some rows and otherwise reads once, few, many or a size class.

j_call d_call v_call clone_size cdr3_aa cdr3_nt
TRBJ1-6 . TRBV3-1 . CASSQDTGVRDSPLHF TGTGCCAGCAGCCAAGATACCGGGGTTCGTGATTCACCCCTCCACTTT
TRBJ1-5 . TRBV6-1 many CASSEAEDPQHF TGTGCCAGCAGTGAAGCGGAGGACCCCCAGCATTTT
TRBJ2-7 . TRBV5-4 many CASSLIPGDEQYF TGTGCCAGCAGCTTGATTCCAGGGGACGAGCAGTACTTC
TRBJ2-5 TRBD1 TRBV7-2 . CASSFGTGLVGQYF TGTGCCAGCAGCTTTGGGACAGGGTTGGTCGGTCAGTACTTC
TRBJ1-5 . TRBV3-1 . CASSQSGQGNQPQHF TGTGCCAGCAGCCAAAGCGGGCAGGGGAATCAGCCCCAGCATTTT
TRBJ2-5 TRBD1 TRBV20-1 many CSASRTGGQETQYF TGCAGTGCTAGCAGGACAGGGGGACAAGAGACCCAGTACTTC
TRBJ1-3 . TRBV4-2 many CASSQGRLPPARDGNTIYF TGTGCCAGCAGCCAAGGACGCCTTCCACCTGCTAGGGATGGAAACACCATATATTTT
TRBJ2-7 TRBD2 TRBV4-2 many CASSLSSGPSYEQYF TGTGCCAGCAGCCTCTCTAGCGGGCCCTCCTACGAGCAGTACTTC
TRBJ2-1 . TRBV28 few CASSLDGSPYNEQFF TGTGCCAGCAGTTTAGACGGGAGTCCCTACAATGAGCAGTTCTTC
TRBJ2-5 . TRBV9 . CASSVGSGNSGTQYF TGTGCCAGCAGCGTAGGGTCTGGGAACTCGGGGACCCAGTACTTC
TRBJ1-5 . TRBV6-2/TRBV6-3 . CASSYPKGYNQPQHF TGTGCCAGCAGTTACCCGAAGGGGTACAATCAGCCCCAGCATTTT
TRBJ2-3 TRBD2 TRBV20-1 many CSATRAGDPDTQYF TGCAGTGCTACGAGGGCGGGAGACCCAGATACGCAGTATTTT
TRBJ2-3 TRBD2 TRBV19 few CASNIAGGVDTQYF TGTGCCAGTAATATAGCGGGAGGGGTAGATACGCAGTATTTT
TRBJ2-7 TRBD2 TRBV28 many CASRAPWTSGGSYEQYF TGTGCCAGCAGGGCCCCGTGGACTAGCGGCGGCTCCTACGAGCAGTACTTC
TRBJ1-5 TRBD1 TRBV6-2/TRBV6-3 . CASRSGQVRLNQPQHF TGTGCCAGCAGAAGCGGACAGGTACGACTCAATCAGCCCCAGCATTTT
TRBJ1-1 TRBD1 TRBV7-9 many CASSPPGGLNTEAFF TGTGCCAGCAGCCCACCAGGGGGCCTTAACACTGAAGCTTTCTTT
TRBJ1-1 . TRBV6-2/TRBV6-3 once CASSYSRGRNTEAFF TGTGCCAGCAGTTACTCACGGGGGCGAAACACTGAAGCTTTCTTT
TRBJ2-2 TRBD1 TRBV20-1 many CSAYRDSYTGELFF TGCAGTGCATACCGGGACAGTTACACCGGGGAGCTGTTTTTT
TRBJ1-1 . TRBV6-2/TRBV6-3 few CASTTEVTGPMNTEAFF TGTGCCAGCACCACCGAGGTCACAGGGCCGATGAACACTGAAGCTTTCTTT
TRBJ2-7 TRBD2 TRBV11-2 . CASSFGTSGNLYEQYF TGTGCCAGCAGCTTCGGGACTAGCGGGAACCTCTACGAGCAGTACTTC
TRBJ2-7 . TRBV11-3 . CASSPSSGAYYEQYF TGTGCCAGCAGCCCGTCCTCAGGGGCATACTACGAGCAGTACTTC
TRBJ2-7 . TRBV25-1 many CASSAGLPHEQYF TGTGCCAGCAGTGCTGGACTGCCGCACGAGCAGTACTTC